Presented here are 32 T cell receptor beta chains from one specimen sequenced in a study of T cell changes during pregnancy in multiple sclerosis. Clones were read by immunoSEQ multiplex PCR, and TCRdb kept only the in-frame ones, dropping some. The sample has around 56,000 clones, roughly 94% seen once. Material: CD8+ T cells from peripheral blood mononuclear cells, obtained after pregnancy. The receptors stem from a female donor with multiple sclerosis, enrolled in a pregnancy study.

The chain is built from TRBV6-1 and TRBJ2-7, with TRBD2 matching 7 bases. The J segment lost 4 bases and the V segment lost 7 bases, leaving 13 bases of the junction unmatched. This CDR3 comprises 15 residues. Germline CDR1 reads MNHNS; CDR2 reads SASEGT. As DNA, the CDR3 is TGTGCCAGCACCCAAGACGGCGGGAGCTTTTACGAGCAGTACTTC. Translation gives CASTQDGGSFYEQYF.

V and J are TRBV6-6 and TRBJ1-2; the match to TRBD1 covers 7 bases. In germline, CDR1 is MNHNY, CDR2 SVGAGI (reference sequence). V trimming: 2 bases; J trimming: 8 bases; junction bases outside the gene matches: 5. The CDR3 has 13 amino acids. The CDR3 is CASSYEGASGYTF. CDR3 DNA: TGTGCCAGCAGTTACGAGGGGGCGTCCGGCTACACCTTC.

In DNA form, the CDR3 reads TGCACCTCCTCTCCGACTAGCGGGGCAACCTTTGAGCAGTTCTTC. This codes for CTSSPTSGATFEQFF. J is TRBJ2-1 and V is TRBV29-1, with TRBD2 matching 11 bases. The CDR3 length is 15 residues. Germline CDR1 and CDR2: SQVTM and ANQGSEA.

This chain connects TRBV27 to TRBJ2-1; D is possibly TRBD2 (5 bases). Trimming took off 4 bases at V and 7 bases at J, with 14 bases between the two ends. This CDR3 has 14 amino acids. The germline V gene has CDR1 MNHEY and CDR2 SMNVEV (reference sequence). The CDR3 sequence is CASSSLTSRNEQFF. The CDR3 region has the DNA TGTGCCAGCAGTTCGTTAACTAGTCGGAATGAGCAGTTCTTC.

This chain uses TRBV7-8 with TRBJ2-1; 8 bases are shared with TRBD2. Germline trimming cut 3 bases from V and 9 bases from J; bases unmatched to any gene: 19. The V gene's germline CDR1 is SGHVS and CDR2 FQNEAQ. There are 18 residues in the CDR3. The CDR3 loop is CASSFFVVQREYGSEQFF. CDR3 coding DNA: TGTGCCAGCAGCTTCTTTGTAGTTCAGCGGGAGTACGGGAGTGAGCAGTTCTTC.

V is TRBV5-4 and J is TRBJ2-7; D perhaps matches TRBD1 (6 bases). Trimming removed 3 bases from V and 3 bases from J, with 10 bases in between. The CDR3 totals 13 residues. Per the germline V gene, CDR1 is SGHNT and CDR2 is YYREEE (reference sequence). The CDR3 DNA follows: TGTGCCAGCAGCTGGGACACTTACTACGAGCAGTACTTC. It specifies CASSWDTYYEQYF.

The chain carries TRBV7-9 and TRBJ2-3, with no clear D. CDR1 is SEHNR, CDR2 FQNEAQ, per germline (reference sequence). The CDR3 covers 14 residues. V gave up 8 bases and J gave up 1 base, with 13 bases separating them. CDR3 loop: CASGTAVGTDTQYF. The CDR3 DNA reads as TGTGCCAGCGGCACCGCGGTCGGCACAGATACGCAGTATTTT.

The chain employs TRBV5-1 and TRBJ2-7; 8 bases align to TRBD2. The length of the CDR3 is 15 residues. Germline CDR1 SGHRS, CDR2 YFSETQ. V shed 7 bases, J shed 3 bases, and the junction held 12 bases outside the gene matches. The DNA of the CDR3 is TGCGCCAGCCGTCCCGAGGCGGGAGGAATCTACGAGCAGTACTTC. Translation gives CASRPEAGGIYEQYF.

This rearrangement joins TRBV7-9 to TRBJ2-7; 8 nucleotides align to TRBD2. CDR1 and CDR2 from the germline V gene are SEHNR and FQNEAQ (reference sequence). The CDR3 is made up of 15 amino acids. J was trimmed by 1 base and V by 5 bases; bases with no gene match: 7. DNA of the CDR3: TGTGCCAGCAGCCCCAGGGTAGCGGGATCCTACGAGCAGTACTTC. Its protein product is CASSPRVAGSYEQYF. The whole variable domain, filled in from reference TRBV7-9 and TRBJ2-7, reads DTGVSQNPRHKITKRGQNVTFRCDPISEHNRLYWYRQTLGQGPEFLTYFQNEAQLEKSRLLSDRFSAERPKGSFSTLEIQRTEQGDSAMYLCASSPRVAGSYEQYFGPGTRLTVT.

This rearrangement joins TRBV19 to TRBJ1-1; tentative D call: TRBD1 (6 bases). V was cut by 3 bases and J by 0 bases, with 8 bases left in between. The CDR3 is 14 residues long. The V gene's germline CDR1 is LNHDA and CDR2 SQIVND (reference sequence). Written as DNA, the CDR3 is TGTGCCAGTAGTATTTGGGACATGAACACTGAAGCTTTCTTT. Translating it yields CASSIWDMNTEAFF.

V gene TRBV7-6 combines with J gene TRBJ2-7; D might be TRBD1 (6 bases). This CDR3 comprises 16 residues. Germline V CDR1 and CDR2: SGHVS, FNYEAQ. The germline V and J ends were trimmed by 1 base and 0 bases, with 13 bases remaining between them. The CDR3 DNA reads TGTGCCAGCAGCTTAGAAATTCAGGGGAGCTCCTACGAGCAGTACTTC. It translates to CASSLEIQGSSYEQYF.

The rearrangement links TRBV11-2 to TRBJ2-7; 8 bases agree with TRBD2. There are 16 residues in the CDR3. J was trimmed by 5 bases and V by 3 bases; bases with no gene match: 12. Per germline, CDR1 SGHAT and CDR2 FQNNGV. In DNA form, the CDR3 reads TGTGCCAGCAGCTTCTCGGGAGGGAGGGAACGGCACGAGCAGTACTTC. Its translation is CASSFSGGRERHEQYF.

This sequence joins TRBV4-1 and TRBJ2-5; D not resolved. CDR1 MGHRA and CDR2 YSYEKL come from the germline V gene. V dropped 0 bases and J dropped 5 bases, with 7 bases sitting between them. CDR3 size: 13 residues. The CDR3 DNA reads TGCGCCAGCAGCCAAGATAGTCTCGAGACCCAGTACTTC. Protein product: CASSQDSLETQYF.

This clone was observed a handful of times. The gene calls are TRBV4-2 and TRBJ2-7; 7 bases agree with TRBD2. CDR3 length: 15 residues. The germline V gene has CDR1 LGHNA and CDR2 YNFKEQ. Losses at the gene ends were 1 base for V and 5 bases for J; bases not matched to a gene: 8. The CDR3 DNA follows: TGTGCCAGCAGCCAAGGCTTCGGCGGGAGCGACGAGCAGTACTTC. It is translated as CASSQGFGGSDEQYF.

This chain links TRBV9 with TRBJ2-7; D might be TRBD1 (6 bases). The CDR3 spans 14 residues. Trimming removed 6 bases at V and 4 bases at J, with 17 bases between. CDR1 and CDR2 from the germline V gene are SGDLS and YYNGEE. The CDR3 here is CASNGTGMAYEQYF. CDR3 DNA sequence: TGTGCCAGCAATGGCACAGGGATGGCGTACGAGCAGTACTTC.

V is TRBV29-1 and J is TRBJ1-2; 7 bases align to TRBD1. Germline V gives CDR1 SQVTM, CDR2 ANQGSEA. The CDR3 covers 12 residues. Losses at the gene ends were 3 bases for V and 2 bases for J; bases not matched to a gene: 0. The DNA of the CDR3 is TGCAGCGTTGAGACAGGGAACTATGGCTACACCTTC. Translation: CSVETGNYGYTF.

The genes are TRBV29-1 and TRBJ2-1; perhaps TRBD2 as D (5 bases). Trimming left V 1 base short and J 10 bases short, with 11 bases between. The CDR3 covers 12 residues. Germline V lookup: CDR1 SQVTM, CDR2 ANQGSEA. The chain's CDR3 is CSVEGMGEEQFF. The CDR3 DNA reads TGCAGCGTTGAAGGGATGGGAGAAGAGCAGTTCTTC.

The V and J genes are TRBV7-9 and TRBJ2-1; D perhaps matches TRBD1 (6 bases). CDR1 and CDR2 (germline): SEHNR, FQNEAQ (reference sequence). The CDR3 has 15 amino acids. Trimming cost V 5 bases and J 0 bases, with 11 bases left between them. CDR3 coding DNA: TGTGCCAGCAGCCTCACAGGGACCTCCTACAATGAGCAGTTCTTC. This encodes CASSLTGTSYNEQFF.

The chain carries TRBV4-1 and TRBJ2-3; D is undetermined. The germline CDR1 and CDR2 sequences are MGHRA and YSYEKL. V lost 8 bases and J 3 bases, leaving 12 bases between the germline ends. The CDR3 is 13 amino acids. CDR3 loop: CASEESGTDTQYF. The DNA for the CDR3 is TGCGCCAGCGAGGAGAGTGGTACAGATACGCAGTATTTT.

The rearrangement uses TRBV5-1 and TRBJ2-3; TRBD2 matches at 12 bases. Germline loops: CDR1 SGHRS, CDR2 YFSETQ. The CDR3 sequence is 17 residues long. Germline trimming cut 1 base from V and 6 bases from J; bases unmatched to any gene: 9. DNA for the CDR3: TGCGCCAGCAGCTTGAAAGGGACTAGCGGGTTCAGGGATACGCAGTATTTT. This codes for CASSLKGTSGFRDTQYF.

The chain uses TRBV4-1 and TRBJ2-1, with 7 bases lining up with TRBD2. The germline V gene encodes CDR1 MGHRA and CDR2 YSYEKL. J lost 4 bases, V lost 4 bases, and 4 bases had no gene match. This CDR3 has 14 residues. CDR3 DNA: TGCGCCAGCAGCCCCAAGCGGGAATACAATGAGCAGTTCTTC. It yields the protein CASSPKREYNEQFF.

The chain is built from TRBV14 and TRBJ2-3, with TRBD1 matching over 7 bases. Germline lookup yields CDR1 SGHDN and CDR2 FVKESK. V trimming: 0 bases; J trimming: 4 bases; junction bases outside the gene matches: 4. This CDR3 spans 15 amino acids. The CDR3 region is CASSQDPGQPDTQYF. The CDR3 DNA follows: TGTGCCAGCAGCCAAGACCCGGGACAGCCAGATACGCAGTATTTT.

The V gene is TRBV27, the J gene TRBJ2-7; 8 bases agree with TRBD1. Germline trimming cut 4 bases from V and 3 bases from J; bases unmatched to any gene: 8. The CDR3 extends over 15 amino acids. Germline-derived CDR1 and CDR2 are MNHEY and SMNVEV (reference sequence). In DNA, the CDR3 is TGTGCCAGCAGTTCGTTATCGGGACAGGTCTACGAGCAGTACTTC. Protein product: CASSSLSGQVYEQYF.

The chain is built from TRBV5-4 and TRBJ1-1, with D possibly matching TRBD1 (6 bases). The ends were cut back, 3 bases at V and 1 base at J, with 13 bases in the middle. Per the germline V gene, CDR1 is SGHNT and CDR2 is YYREEE (reference sequence). This CDR3 contains 15 residues. The CDR3 loop reads CASSSPGHWNTEAFF. The CDR3, as DNA: TGTGCCAGCAGCTCTCCGGGACATTGGAACACTGAAGCTTTCTTT. The variable domain in full, with the rest retrieved from reference TRBV5-4 and TRBJ1-1, is ETGVTQSPTHLIKTRGQQVTLRCSSQSGHNTVSWYQQALGQGPQFIFQYYREEENGRGNFPPRFSGLQFPNYSSELNVNALELDDSALYLCASSSPGHWNTEAFFGQGTRLTVV.

The rearrangement uses TRBV7-9 and TRBJ2-1; D remains ambiguous. This CDR3 region has 12 residues. With 5 bases removed from V and 9 bases from J, the gap between germline ends came to 11 bases. The germline gives CDR1 SEHNR, CDR2 FQNEAQ (reference sequence). CDR3 loop: CASSPQSFEQFF. The CDR3 DNA follows: TGTGCCAGCAGCCCTCAGTCTTTTGAGCAGTTCTTC.

The V gene is TRBV11-3, the J gene TRBJ1-1; D call uncertain. Per germline, CDR1 SGHNT and CDR2 YENEEA. Trimming took off 5 bases at V and 2 bases at J, with 9 bases between the two ends. CDR3 length: 13 amino acids. In DNA, the CDR3 is TGTGCCAGCAGCCCCCGAAGCAACACTGAAGCTTTCTTT. It specifies CASSPRSNTEAFF.

J is TRBJ2-1 and V is TRBV11-3, with TRBD1 matching over 9 bases. V gave up 3 bases and J gave up 7 bases; unmatched junction bases: 7. CDR1 is SGHNT, CDR2 YENEEA, per germline. The CDR3 has 15 residues. The CDR3 region is CASSFGQGSRNEQFF. The CDR3 DNA follows: TGTGCCAGCAGCTTTGGACAGGGGAGTAGGAATGAGCAGTTCTTC.

V is TRBV30 and J is TRBJ1-4, with TRBD1 identical over 9 bases. The CDR3 runs 14 residues. Germline CDR1 reads GTSNPN; CDR2 reads SVGIG (reference sequence). V dropped 7 bases and J dropped 3; count of bases not matched to a gene: 6. CDR3 nucleotides: TGTGCCTACCGGGACAGGGCCTCTAATGAAAAACTGTTTTTT. Its translation: CAYRDRASNEKLFF.

The V and J genes are TRBV6-5 and TRBJ2-1; 7 bases map to TRBD2. V was clipped by 7 bases and J by 5 bases; unmatched bases: 8. Germline V gene lookup returns CDR1 MNHEY and CDR2 SVGAGI. The CDR3 length is 14 residues. CDR3 sequence (DNA): TGTGCCAGCACACTCCTCGCGGGAGACAATGAGCAGTTCTTC. Protein product: CASTLLAGDNEQFF.

The rearrangement joins TRBV18 to TRBJ2-4; 8 bases fit TRBD2. The CDR3 is made up of 17 amino acids. The V and J ends lost 0 bases and 1 base, in that order; junction bases with no gene match: 5. CDR1 KGHSH and CDR2 LQKENI come from the germline V gene. The CDR3 loop is CASSPPSAGVAKNIQYF. CDR3 DNA sequence: TGTGCCAGCTCACCACCGTCAGCGGGAGTGGCCAAAAACATTCAGTACTTC.

The V gene is TRBV29-1, the J gene TRBJ2-5; 7 positions agree with TRBD1. Trimming at V came to 7 bases and at J to 5 bases, leaving 10 bases not matched to a gene. The CDR3 runs 13 residues. Germline values: CDR1 SQVTM, CDR2 ANQGSEA. The CDR3 DNA follows: TGCAGCGCCCACCGTAGACAGGGCGAGACCCAGTACTTC. This codes for CSAHRRQGETQYF.

The chain links TRBV19 to TRBJ2-7; the match to TRBD2 covers 8 bases. V lost 4 bases and J lost 2; bases outside the gene matches: 7. Germline V gene sequence: CDR1 LNHDA, CDR2 SQIVND (reference sequence). The CDR3 has 15 amino acids. The CDR3 sequence: CASSTAGGHTYEQYF. CDR3 in DNA: TGTGCCAGTAGTACGGCGGGGGGCCATACCTACGAGCAGTACTTC.